Listed below are T cell receptor beta chains from one sample, sequenced in a study of blood T cell repertoires in COVID-19. Clones were read by immunoSEQ multiplex PCR, and TCRdb kept only the in-frame ones, dropping some. The repertoire holds some 490,000 clones, with about nine tenths as singletons. Sequenced: PBMCs or T cells enriched from blood (not recorded which). The source of these receptors is an older woman who had recovered from COVID-19. Each CDR3 is given with its conserved first and last residue. The D gene is left open where the match is weak. Clone size is stated in some rows and not others, as once, few, many or a class when expanded.

cdr3_nt: TGTGCCAGCAGCGTAGATGGGACTAGTGGCAATGAGCAGTTCTTC; cdr3_aa: CASSVDGTSGNEQFF; v_call: TRBV9; clone_size: -; d_call: TRBD2; j_call: TRBJ2-1
cdr3_nt: TGCGCCAGCAGCTTCCTAGCGGGGGTCTCGGGGGAGCTGTTTTTT; cdr3_aa: CASSFLAGVSGELFF; v_call: TRBV5-1; clone_size: few; d_call: TRBD2; j_call: TRBJ2-2
cdr3_nt: TGCAGCGTTGAAGCCCGCTACAGCCGTAGTGAAAAACTGTTTTTT; cdr3_aa: CSVEARYSRSEKLFF; v_call: TRBV29-1; clone_size: -; d_call: -; j_call: TRBJ1-4
cdr3_nt: TGTGCACAGCGACTAGCGGGGGCGGGGGATACGCAGTATTTT; cdr3_aa: CAQRLAGAGDTQYF; v_call: TRBV2; clone_size: -; d_call: TRBD2; j_call: TRBJ2-3
cdr3_nt: TGTGCCAGCAAATCAGAAGGCGGAGATACGCAGTATTTT; cdr3_aa: CASKSEGGDTQYF; v_call: TRBV2; clone_size: once; d_call: -; j_call: TRBJ2-3
cdr3_nt: TGTGCCAGCAGCCAAGCGGGACAGAGTAACTATGGCTACACCTTC; cdr3_aa: CASSQAGQSNYGYTF; v_call: TRBV3-1/TRBV3-2; clone_size: -; d_call: TRBD1; j_call: TRBJ1-2
cdr3_nt: TGTGCCAGCAGTTTCCCGGGACTAGCGGGAGGACAGTATTTT; cdr3_aa: CASSFPGLAGGQYF; v_call: TRBV6-2/TRBV6-3; clone_size: -; d_call: TRBD2; j_call: TRBJ2-3
cdr3_nt: TGTGCCAGCAGCACCTACAGCAATGAGCAGTTCTTC; cdr3_aa: CASSTYSNEQFF; v_call: TRBV28; clone_size: once; d_call: -; j_call: TRBJ2-1
cdr3_nt: TGTGCCAGCAGTTACTCAGCGACAGGGGTGGGAGATACGCAGTATTTT; cdr3_aa: CASSYSATGVGDTQYF; v_call: TRBV6-5; clone_size: -; d_call: TRBD1; j_call: TRBJ2-3
cdr3_nt: TGTGCCAGCAGCAGGGACAGGGCGACCTACGAGCAGTACTTC; cdr3_aa: CASSRDRATYEQYF; v_call: TRBV11-3; clone_size: -; d_call: TRBD1; j_call: TRBJ2-7
cdr3_nt: TGTGCCATCACGGGCCAAGGGGAACACGAGCAGTACTTC; cdr3_aa: CAITGQGEHEQYF; v_call: TRBV10-3; clone_size: -; d_call: -; j_call: TRBJ2-7
cdr3_nt: TGTGCCAGCAGTGAACAGGGTGGATCCTACGAGCAGTACTTC; cdr3_aa: CASSEQGGSYEQYF; v_call: TRBV6-4; clone_size: -; d_call: -; j_call: TRBJ2-7
cdr3_nt: TGTGCCAGCAGCATCTGGACAGGCGAAGCTTTCTTT; cdr3_aa: CASSIWTGEAFF; v_call: TRBV21-1; clone_size: -; d_call: -; j_call: TRBJ1-1
cdr3_nt: TGTGCCAGCAGGACCTCAGGGATAGGGCCCCAGCATTTT; cdr3_aa: CASRTSGIGPQHF; v_call: TRBV27; clone_size: -; d_call: -; j_call: TRBJ1-5
cdr3_nt: TGTGCCAGCAGCCAACGTACTAGCGGGGTTTCCTACGAGCAGTACTTC; cdr3_aa: CASSQRTSGVSYEQYF; v_call: TRBV3-1/TRBV3-2; clone_size: -; d_call: TRBD2; j_call: TRBJ2-7
cdr3_nt: TGTGCCAGCAGTTACCCGACAGGTGGCTACACCTTC; cdr3_aa: CASSYPTGGYTF; v_call: TRBV6-6; clone_size: -; d_call: -; j_call: TRBJ1-2
cdr3_nt: TGCGCCAGCAGCCAATTTCCACAGGGTGTTAGCTATAATTCACCCCTCCACTTT; cdr3_aa: CASSQFPQGVSYNSPLHF; v_call: TRBV4-1; clone_size: -; d_call: -; j_call: TRBJ1-6
cdr3_nt: TGTGCCAGCAGCTTAGATCGGGGGGCAGACACCGGGGAGCTGTTTTTT; cdr3_aa: CASSLDRGADTGELFF; v_call: TRBV7-6; clone_size: -; d_call: -; j_call: TRBJ2-2
cdr3_nt: TGCGCCAGCAGCCAAGGTAGAGGGTTGGGCGTGTCTAATGAAAAACTGTTTTTT; cdr3_aa: CASSQGRGLGVSNEKLFF; v_call: TRBV4-1; clone_size: -; d_call: -; j_call: TRBJ1-4
cdr3_nt: TGCGCCAGCAGCGACAGGAGTAACACCGGGGAGCTGTTTTTT; cdr3_aa: CASSDRSNTGELFF; v_call: TRBV5-1; clone_size: -; d_call: -; j_call: TRBJ2-2
cdr3_nt: TGCGCCAGCAGCCAGACAGGGGATCAGCCCCAGCATTTT; cdr3_aa: CASSQTGDQPQHF; v_call: TRBV4-1; clone_size: -; d_call: TRBD1; j_call: TRBJ1-5
cdr3_nt: TGTGCCAGTAGTATAGAGGTGCGGGGGCCGGTCTATGGCTACACCTTC; cdr3_aa: CASSIEVRGPVYGYTF; v_call: TRBV19; clone_size: -; d_call: -; j_call: TRBJ1-2
cdr3_nt: TGTGCCTGGAACAGAGCCAAAAACATTCAGTACTTC; cdr3_aa: CAWNRAKNIQYF; v_call: TRBV30; clone_size: -; d_call: -; j_call: TRBJ2-4
cdr3_nt: TGTGCCAGCAGCGAACCGGGACTGGCGAGGGGCTACACCTTC; cdr3_aa: CASSEPGLARGYTF; v_call: TRBV9; clone_size: -; d_call: -; j_call: TRBJ1-2
cdr3_nt: TGTGCCAGTAGTCGATTCGGGACAGGGGTCTTCGAGCAGTACTTC; cdr3_aa: CASSRFGTGVFEQYF; v_call: TRBV19; clone_size: -; d_call: TRBD1; j_call: TRBJ2-7
cdr3_nt: TGTGCCAGCAGCCCCACAGGGGGCGCGGGGAACACCGGGGAGCTGTTTTTT; cdr3_aa: CASSPTGGAGNTGELFF; v_call: TRBV5-4; clone_size: -; d_call: TRBD1; j_call: TRBJ2-2
cdr3_nt: TGCAGCGTTGAAGACGGAGGGGCCAACACCGGGGAGCTGTTTTTT; cdr3_aa: CSVEDGGANTGELFF; v_call: TRBV29-1; clone_size: -; d_call: -; j_call: TRBJ2-2
cdr3_nt: TGTGCCATCAGTGGGACAGGGGGCCCTAACACTGAAGCTTTCTTT; cdr3_aa: CAISGTGGPNTEAFF; v_call: TRBV10-3; clone_size: -; d_call: TRBD1; j_call: TRBJ1-1
cdr3_nt: TGTGCCAGCAGTTCCGGCAGGGGGGCTCGGGAGCTGTTTTTT; cdr3_aa: CASSSGRGARELFF; v_call: TRBV27; clone_size: -; d_call: -; j_call: TRBJ2-2
cdr3_nt: TGTGCCAGCTCACCAACAGGACCAGGCGCTGAAGCTTTCTTT; cdr3_aa: CASSPTGPGAEAFF; v_call: TRBV18; clone_size: -; d_call: -; j_call: TRBJ1-1
cdr3_nt: TGTGCCAGCTCTACCTTTCCGGGACAGGGGTCCTACGAGCAGTACTTC; cdr3_aa: CASSTFPGQGSYEQYF; v_call: TRBV3-1/TRBV3-2; clone_size: -; d_call: TRBD1; j_call: TRBJ2-7
cdr3_nt: TGTGCCAGCAGCAAGGACAGGGGATCGACCTACGAGCAGTACTTC; cdr3_aa: CASSKDRGSTYEQYF; v_call: TRBV21-1; clone_size: -; d_call: -; j_call: TRBJ2-7
cdr3_nt: TGTGCCAGCAGTTTGAATGGGGCGCGGCAGCCCCAGCATTTT; cdr3_aa: CASSLNGARQPQHF; v_call: TRBV27; clone_size: -; d_call: -; j_call: TRBJ1-5
cdr3_nt: TGTGCCAGCAGTGAATTGTCCCCGGGTCCTGTTCAGCCCCAGCATTTT; cdr3_aa: CASSELSPGPVQPQHF; v_call: TRBV2; clone_size: -; d_call: -; j_call: TRBJ1-5
cdr3_nt: TGTGCCACCGGCCGAGGACAGCAATATAGCAATCAGCCCCAGCATTTT; cdr3_aa: CATGRGQQYSNQPQHF; v_call: TRBV24-1; clone_size: -; d_call: -; j_call: TRBJ1-5
cdr3_nt: TGTGCCAGCAGCTTAGCACAGGGTAACCAGCCCCAGCATTTT; cdr3_aa: CASSLAQGNQPQHF; v_call: TRBV7-2; clone_size: -; d_call: -; j_call: TRBJ1-5
cdr3_nt: TGTGCCAGCAGCCCGGGACTAGCGATCGGTGAGCAGTTCTTC; cdr3_aa: CASSPGLAIGEQFF; v_call: TRBV5-6; clone_size: once; d_call: TRBD2; j_call: TRBJ2-1
cdr3_nt: TGTGCCACCAGTGACCAAACTGCCGAGCAGTACTTC; cdr3_aa: CATSDQTAEQYF; v_call: TRBV24-1; clone_size: -; d_call: -; j_call: TRBJ2-7